One sample yielded the 24 T cell receptor beta chains listed below, sequenced in a study of blood T cell repertoires in COVID-19. The protocol was immunoSEQ multiplex PCR, while the TCRdb copy is restricted to in-frame clones and leaves out a portion. The sample carries 200,000 to 300,000 clones, 83% recorded once. Sample: peripheral blood. The receptors originated from a human donor in a cohort sampled during active COVID-19.

This chain connects TRBV7-9 to TRBJ2-5; D gene ambiguous. This CDR3 has 16 residues. Germline V lookup: CDR1 SEHNR, CDR2 FQNEAQ (reference sequence). V was trimmed by 0 bases and J by 5 bases, leaving 16 bases between them. The CDR3 DNA sequence: TGTGCCAGCAGCTTAGCGTCTCGAGGTAGCTCCGAGACCCAGTACTTC. Amino acid sequence: CASSLASRGSSETQYF.

The gene calls are TRBV28 and TRBJ1-4, with D perhaps TRBD1 (5 bases). Germline CDR1 MDHEN, CDR2 SYDVKM. CDR3 length equals 16 residues. V dropped 3 bases and J dropped 3 bases, with 14 bases sitting between them. The CDR3 loop is CASSFRRGPANEKLFF. CDR3 DNA sequence: TGTGCCAGCAGTTTTAGAAGGGGTCCGGCTAATGAAAAACTGTTTTTT.

The genes are TRBV7-6 and TRBJ2-1; D uncertain. Germline loops: CDR1 SGHVS, CDR2 FNYEAQ. This CDR3 spans 14 amino acids. Trimming left V 5 bases short and J 0 bases short, with 8 bases between. The CDR3 nucleotides are TGTGCCAGCAGCCTTAGAAGCTCCTACAATGAGCAGTTCTTC. Translation gives CASSLRSSYNEQFF.

This chain joins TRBV5-1 and TRBJ2-7; tentative D call: TRBD1 (5 bases). Trimming removed 6 bases from V and 5 bases from J, with 15 bases in between. Germline CDR1 SGHRS, CDR2 YFSETQ. The CDR3 is 13 residues long. CDR3 nucleotide sequence: TGCGCCAGCAAGAGGTCAGGGTTCGACGAGCAGTACTTC. This codes for CASKRSGFDEQYF.

This clone has just a few counts. V is TRBV7-9 and J is TRBJ2-3; 7 nucleotides agree with TRBD2. The CDR3 covers 17 residues. The germline gives CDR1 SEHNR, CDR2 FQNEAQ (reference sequence). The junction had 8 bases not matched to a gene; V was cut back by 1 base and J by 1 base. The CDR3 DNA reads as TGTGCCAGCAGCTTAGTCTTAAAAGCGGGACGCACAGATACGCAGTATTTT. It codes for CASSLVLKAGRTDTQYF.

V is TRBV12-3 or TRBV12-4 and J is TRBJ1-2; D is possibly TRBD1 (5 bases). The CDR3 runs 13 residues. The V end lost 6 bases, the J end lost 6 bases, and 14 bases lay between the germline ends. CDR3 nucleotides: TGTGCCAGCAGCGCCTACAGGTTCGATGGCTACACCTTC. It encodes CASSAYRFDGYTF.

This chain connects TRBV6-6 to TRBJ2-7, with 9 bases that match TRBD1. This CDR3 is 19 amino acids long. Germline CDR1 and CDR2: MNHNY and SVGAGI (reference sequence). Germline trimming cut 5 bases from V and 0 bases from J; bases unmatched to any gene: 17. This chain's CDR3 is CASSHPWTGVIDSSYEQYF. As DNA, the CDR3 is TGTGCCAGCAGTCACCCTTGGACAGGGGTAATTGATAGCTCCTACGAGCAGTACTTC.

This chain uses TRBV27 with TRBJ1-4; D is unresolved. V lost 1 base to trimming and J lost 6 bases, with 6 bases between them. The germline V gene has CDR1 MNHEY and CDR2 SMNVEV (reference sequence). The CDR3 length is 13 residues. The CDR3 coding sequence is TGTGCCAGCAGTTTATGGGGAGATGAAAAACTGTTTTTT. This translates into CASSLWGDEKLFF.

The gene calls are TRBV10-3 and TRBJ2-3, with D perhaps matching TRBD2 (6 bases). This CDR3 contains 15 residues. Germline V lookup: CDR1 ENHRY, CDR2 SYGVKD. Trimming shortened V by 2 bases and J by 6 bases, and 15 bases separated the two germline ends. In nucleotides, the CDR3 is TGTGCCATCAGTGAGCCGAAAGGACTATCGGATACGCAGTATTTT. It yields the protein CAISEPKGLSDTQYF.

The chain joins TRBV27 to TRBJ2-7; 9 positions match TRBD2. Germline trimming cut 3 bases from V and 4 bases from J; bases unmatched to any gene: 13. Germline CDR1 MNHEY, CDR2 SMNVEV (reference sequence). This CDR3 contains 17 residues. The CDR3 here is CASSLRRPGLALYEQYF. CDR3 nucleotides: TGTGCCAGCAGTTTGAGACGGCCGGGACTAGCCCTATACGAGCAGTACTTC.

This chain links TRBV6-4 with TRBJ2-7, with D perhaps matching TRBD2 (6 bases). The CDR3 consists of 12 residues. V lost 4 bases to trimming and J lost 6 bases, with 10 bases between them. Per germline, CDR1 MRHNA and CDR2 SNTAGT. In DNA, the CDR3 is TGTGCCAGCAGTGGACTAGTGTGCGAGCAGTACTTC. It yields the protein CASSGLVCEQYF.

The chain couples TRBV9 to TRBJ1-4, with TRBD1 identical over 10 bases. After removal of 3 bases from V and 7 bases from J, the junction contained 9 bases not matched to a gene. The CDR3 has 16 residues. Germline V lookup: CDR1 SGDLS, CDR2 YYNGEE. Here the CDR3 reads CASSEQETGGREKLFF. Here the CDR3 DNA reads TGTGCCAGCAGCGAACAGGAGACAGGGGGCCGTGAAAAACTGTTTTTT.

The rearrangement uses TRBV28 and TRBJ2-5, with D possibly TRBD1 on 5 matching bases. In germline, CDR1 is MDHEN, CDR2 SYDVKM. There are 13 residues in the CDR3. Deletions cut 11 bases from V and 5 bases from J, with 18 bases between. As DNA, the CDR3 is TGTGCCTCATGGCTTAGGGGCTTGGAGACCCAGTACTTC. Translation gives CASWLRGLETQYF.

This chain links TRBV19 with TRBJ2-1; 10 bases map to TRBD1. The length of the CDR3 is 13 residues. Germline V gene sequence: CDR1 LNHDA, CDR2 SQIVND (reference sequence). V trimming: 5 bases; J trimming: 7 bases; junction bases outside the gene matches: 2. The CDR3 is CASSSGQGNEQFF. In nucleotides, the CDR3 is TGTGCCAGTAGTTCGGGACAGGGGAATGAGCAGTTCTTC.

Here the CDR3 DNA reads TGTGCCAGCAGCCGCAGATTAGCGGGAGGGCCAGGGGAGACCCAGTACTTC. Translated: CASSRRLAGGPGETQYF. This chain links TRBV14 with TRBJ2-5; 11 nucleotides match TRBD2. The germline V gene has CDR1 SGHDN and CDR2 FVKESK. This CDR3 is 17 amino acids long. V dropped 4 bases and J dropped 5; count of bases not matched to a gene: 12. The entire variable domain, with the rest obtained from reference TRBV14 and TRBJ2-5, is as follows: EAGVTQFPSHSVIEKGQTVTLRCDPISGHDNLYWYRRVMGKEIKFLLHFVKESKQDESGMPNNRFLAERTGGTYSTLKVQPAELEDSGVYFCASSRRLAGGPGETQYFGPGTRLLVL.

Concerning this clone: Other DNA sequences from this sample encode an identical CDR3 as well. The rearrangement links TRBV6-5 to TRBJ1-2, with D tentatively TRBD1 (6 bases). Trimming shortened V by 7 bases and J by 4 bases, and 13 bases separated the two germline ends. The CDR3 length is 13 residues. The V gene's germline CDR1 is MNHEY and CDR2 SVGAGI. The DNA of the CDR3 is TGTGCCAGCACCCCGGGAGGGGGCTATGGCTACACCTTC. It encodes CASTPGGGYGYTF.

This clone was detected once. CDR3 DNA sequence: TGTGCCACCAGTGATAACAGTTATAGCAATCAGCCCCAGCATTTT. It translates to CATSDNSYSNQPQHF. The V gene is TRBV24-1, the J gene TRBJ1-5; D is unclear. CDR1 KGHDR and CDR2 SFDVKD come from the germline V gene. Trimming shortened V by 3 bases and J by 0 bases, and 8 bases separated the two germline ends. This CDR3 is 15 amino acids long.

The rearrangement links TRBV7-2 to TRBJ2-5; 13 bases are a match to TRBD2. From germline, CDR1 is SGHTA and CDR2 FQGNSA. The J segment lost 5 bases and the V segment lost 4 bases, leaving 7 bases of the junction unmatched. CDR3 length: 16 residues. The CDR3 reads CASSSGLAGVRETQYF. The CDR3 nucleotides read TGTGCCAGCAGCTCAGGACTAGCGGGAGTTCGGGAGACCCAGTACTTC. The full variable domain, rest sourced from reference TRBV7-2 and TRBJ2-5, is GAGVSQSPSNKVTEKGKDVELRCDPISGHTALYWYRQSLGQGLEFLIYFQGNSAPDKSGLPSDRFSAERTGGSVSTLTIQRTQQEDSAVYLCASSSGLAGVRETQYFGPGTRLLVL.

This chain uses TRBV3-1 (or the pseudogene TRBV3-2) with TRBJ1-1; the D gene is possibly TRBD1 (6 bases). The germline V gene has CDR1 LGHDT and CDR2 YNNKEL (reference sequence). Trimming stripped 3 bases from V and 1 base from J, with 12 bases between. The CDR3 has 15 amino acids. CDR3 sequence: CASSQYRARNTEAFF. The DNA of the CDR3 is TGTGCCAGCAGCCAGTACAGGGCCAGGAACACTGAAGCTTTCTTT.

The V call is TRBV29-1, the J call TRBJ2-7, with D tentatively TRBD1 (5 bases). This CDR3 region has 12 residues. Germline V gene sequence: CDR1 SQVTM, CDR2 ANQGSEA. With 5 bases removed from V and 0 bases from J, the gap between germline ends came to 8 bases. The CDR3 spells CSVRQRSYEQYF. The CDR3 DNA follows: TGCAGCGTTAGACAGCGCTCCTACGAGCAGTACTTC.

CDR3 in amino acids: CASGRQGTGNTIYF. DNA for the CDR3: TGTGCCAGCGGACGACAGGGTACTGGAAACACCATATATTTT. The chain uses TRBV6-5 and TRBJ1-3; 7 positions agree with TRBD1. The germline gives CDR1 MNHEY, CDR2 SVGAGI. V was pared by 8 bases and J by 2 bases, with 6 bases of the junction left unmatched. CDR3 length: 14 residues.

The chain employs TRBV10-1 and TRBJ2-7; TRBD2 agrees at 8 bases. V lost 4 bases and J lost 7; bases outside the gene matches: 9. CDR1 and CDR2 from the germline V gene are WNHNN and SYGVQD (reference sequence). The CDR3 has 14 residues. Written as DNA, the CDR3 is TGCGCCAGCAGTGTCAGCGGGAGCGCTTCTGAGCAGTACTTC. Encoded protein: CASSVSGSASEQYF.

The V gene is TRBV10-3, the J gene TRBJ1-2, with D uncertain. The CDR3 spans 12 residues. The V gene lost 0 bases and the J gene lost 6 bases, with 5 bases spanning the gap. The germline V gene encodes CDR1 ENHRY and CDR2 SYGVKD. For the CDR3, the DNA is TGTGCCATCAGTGAGTCCGGGAATGGCTACACCTTC. Amino acids: CAISESGNGYTF.

This clone was counted once. The V gene is TRBV30, the J gene TRBJ1-2; the match to TRBD1 covers 11 bases. V lost 2 bases to trimming and J lost 8 bases; unmatched junction nucleotides: 4. Germline V CDR1 and CDR2: GTSNPN, SVGIG (reference sequence). CDR3 length equals 13 residues. CDR3 sequence reads: CAWSFRTGGGYTF. The CDR3 bases are TGTGCCTGGAGTTTTCGGACAGGGGGCGGCTACACCTTC.